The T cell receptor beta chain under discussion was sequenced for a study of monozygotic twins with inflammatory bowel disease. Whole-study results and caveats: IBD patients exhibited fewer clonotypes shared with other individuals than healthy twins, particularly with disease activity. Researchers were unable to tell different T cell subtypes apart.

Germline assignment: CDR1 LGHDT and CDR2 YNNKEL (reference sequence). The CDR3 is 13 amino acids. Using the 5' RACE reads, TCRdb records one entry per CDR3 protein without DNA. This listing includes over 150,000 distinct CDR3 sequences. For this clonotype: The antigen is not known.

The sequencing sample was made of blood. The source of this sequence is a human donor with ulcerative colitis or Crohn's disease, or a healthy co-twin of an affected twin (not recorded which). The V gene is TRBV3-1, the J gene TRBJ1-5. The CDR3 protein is CASSPAGGQPQHF.